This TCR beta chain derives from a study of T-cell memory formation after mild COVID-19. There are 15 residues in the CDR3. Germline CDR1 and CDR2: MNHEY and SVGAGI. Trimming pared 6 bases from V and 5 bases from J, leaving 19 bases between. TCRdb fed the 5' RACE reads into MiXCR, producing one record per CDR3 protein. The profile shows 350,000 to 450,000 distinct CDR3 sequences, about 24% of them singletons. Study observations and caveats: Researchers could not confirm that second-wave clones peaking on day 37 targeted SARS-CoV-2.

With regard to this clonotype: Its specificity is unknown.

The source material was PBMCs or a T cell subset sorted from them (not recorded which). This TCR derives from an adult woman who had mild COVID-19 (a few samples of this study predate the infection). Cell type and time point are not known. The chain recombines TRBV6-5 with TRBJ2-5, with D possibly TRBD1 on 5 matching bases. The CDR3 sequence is CASRFTGPKEETQYF. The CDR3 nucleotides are TGTGCCAGCAGGTTCACAGGCCCCAAGGAGGAGACCCAGTACTTC.